The 31 T cell receptor beta chains listed next were all sequenced from one sample in a study of blood T cell repertoires in COVID-19. Data came from immunoSEQ multiplex PCR; TCRdb stores just in-frame clones and leaves some out. The table lists approximately 440,000 clones, about 92% of them singletons. Sequencing input: PBMCs or T cells enriched from blood (not recorded which). These receptors were collected from a man between 18 and 35 years old who had recovered from COVID-19.

This clone has just a few counts. The rearrangement uses TRBV7-3 and TRBJ2-3; maybe TRBD1 (5 bases). V gave up 4 bases and J gave up 6 bases, with 11 bases separating them. The germline V gene encodes CDR1 SGHTA and CDR2 FQGTGA. CDR3 length: 13 residues. CDR3 amino acids: CASSYVSGDTQYF. The CDR3 bases are TGTGCCAGCAGCTATGTCTCAGGGGATACGCAGTATTTT.

J is TRBJ2-3 and V is TRBV10-3; TRBD1 agrees at 8 bases. This CDR3 comprises 14 residues. Germline values: CDR1 ENHRY, CDR2 SYGVKD. V trimming: 6 bases; J trimming: 3 bases; junction bases outside the gene matches: 5. The CDR3 DNA is TGTGCCATCAGGCCGGGACAGGTAACAGATACGCAGTATTTT. It is translated as CAIRPGQVTDTQYF.

The CDR3 reads CASSVWQNYGYTF. Here the CDR3 DNA reads TGTGCCAGCAGCGTGTGGCAAAACTATGGCTACACCTTC. V and J are TRBV9 and TRBJ1-2; D is unresolved. Germline CDR1 reads SGDLS; CDR2 reads YYNGEE. V was shortened by 2 bases and J by 2 bases, with 7 bases between the two germline ends. This CDR3 is 13 amino acids long.

The genes are TRBV2 and TRBJ2-1, with TRBD2 matching 9 bases. This CDR3 contains 16 residues. Germline CDR1 SNHLY, CDR2 FYNNEI. V lost 6 bases, J lost 4 bases, and 10 bases stayed unmatched. This CDR3 reads CASRSGTSSHYNEQFF. CDR3 DNA: TGTGCCAGCAGATCCGGGACTAGCAGCCATTACAATGAGCAGTTCTTC.

In nucleotides, the CDR3 is TGTGCCAGCAGCCTCGGGGGGGTCCCATACAATGAGCAGTTCTTC. Translated, it gives CASSLGGVPYNEQFF. V is TRBV7-2 and J is TRBJ2-1; TRBD2 aligns across 8 bases. Germline CDR1 and CDR2: SGHTA and FQGNSA. V lost 5 bases to trimming and J lost 4 bases; unmatched junction nucleotides: 7. This CDR3 region has 15 residues.

The chain recombines TRBV12-3 or TRBV12-4 with TRBJ1-1, with D uncertain. The CDR3 is 11 amino acids. The V end was cut by 3 bases, the J end by 11 bases, with 10 bases between. In DNA, the CDR3 is TGTGCCAGCAGTTTGGAACAGATGGCTTTCTTT. This sequence encodes CASSLEQMAFF.

This rearrangement joins TRBV5-6 to TRBJ1-2; the match to TRBD1 covers 9 bases. The CDR3 is made up of 13 amino acids. CDR1 is SGHDT, CDR2 YYEEEE, per germline. V lost 0 bases, J lost 12 bases, and 6 bases stayed unmatched. This chain's CDR3 is CASSLGGTGRHTF. The CDR3 region has the DNA TGTGCCAGCAGCTTGGGGGGGACAGGGAGGCACACCTTC.

This chain joins TRBV9 and TRBJ2-2; weak D call: TRBD2 (5 bases). Looked up from germline, CDR1 is SGDLS and CDR2 is YYNGEE. V lost 4 bases and J lost 1, with 14 bases in between. The CDR3 sequence is 16 residues long. In DNA, the CDR3 is TGTGCCAGCAGCCTGGTGCCTACTAGGAACACCGGGGAGCTGTTTTTT. Its translation: CASSLVPTRNTGELFF.

This clone was seen a single time. The rearrangement links TRBV10-1 to TRBJ2-3, with TRBD2 identical over 13 bases. The germline V gene encodes CDR1 WNHNN and CDR2 SYGVQD (reference sequence). J gave up 1 base and V 2 bases, and 0 bases lay outside the gene matches. The CDR3 sequence is 16 residues long. The CDR3 region has the DNA TGCGCCAGCAGTGAGGGACTAGCGGGAGGCACAGATACGCAGTATTTT. It translates to CASSEGLAGGTDTQYF.

This rearrangement joins TRBV19 to TRBJ1-2; 8 nucleotides agree with TRBD1. The CDR3 covers 18 residues. Germline V lookup: CDR1 LNHDA, CDR2 SQIVND (reference sequence). Trimming took 5 bases from V and 1 from J; bases not matched to a gene: 15. The CDR3 spells CASSSSASGQEINYGYTF. CDR3 nucleotides: TGTGCCAGTAGTTCAAGTGCCTCGGGACAGGAGATTAACTATGGCTACACCTTC.

This clone was seen only a few times. The chain recombines TRBV6-4 with TRBJ1-5; 7 bases agree with TRBD1. The V segment lost 6 bases and the J segment 0 bases; nucleotides outside the gene matches: 11. The CDR3 runs to 17 residues. The germline V gene has CDR1 MRHNA and CDR2 SNTAGT. CDR3 sequence reads: CASRLDRSTYSNQPQHF. DNA for the CDR3: TGTGCCAGCAGATTGGACAGGAGTACATATAGCAATCAGCCCCAGCATTTT.

The V gene is TRBV7-9, the J gene TRBJ1-3, with D maybe TRBD1 (6 bases). The germline gives CDR1 SEHNR, CDR2 FQNEAQ (reference sequence). Deletions cut 2 bases from V and 1 base from J, with 9 bases between. CDR3 length: 15 amino acids. CDR3 sequence: CASSLSQGSGNTIYF. The CDR3 DNA follows: TGTGCCAGCAGCTTATCCCAGGGGTCTGGAAACACCATATATTTT.

The chain carries TRBV28 and TRBJ1-2; possible D gene TRBD1, 6 bases. The V end was cut by 2 bases, the J end by 4 bases, with 11 bases between. CDR3 length: 14 amino acids. The germline V gene encodes CDR1 MDHEN and CDR2 SYDVKM. The CDR3 here is CASSLTGSFYGYTF. The CDR3 DNA reads as TGTGCCAGCAGTTTAACAGGGAGCTTCTATGGCTACACCTTC.

This rearrangement joins TRBV7-8 to TRBJ1-1; D gene ambiguous. Germline V gene lookup returns CDR1 SGHVS and CDR2 FQNEAQ. CDR3 length: 14 amino acids. Trimming took off 1 base at V and 1 base at J, with 7 bases between the two ends. The CDR3 sequence: CASSLVAGNTEAFF. The CDR3, as DNA: TGTGCCAGCAGCTTAGTGGCAGGGAACACTGAAGCTTTCTTT.

The chain employs TRBV11-2 and TRBJ2-1; tentative D call: TRBD2 (5 bases). Trimming pared 6 bases from V and 9 bases from J, leaving 6 bases between. Per the germline V gene, CDR1 is SGHAT and CDR2 is FQNNGV. The CDR3 consists of 10 residues. CDR3 protein: CASRGSEQFF. The CDR3, as DNA: TGTGCCAGCAGAGGGAGTGAGCAGTTCTTC.

The CDR3 is CASRRGFGGYTF. The DNA of the CDR3 is TGTGCCAGCAGGAGAGGGTTCGGGGGCTACACCTTC. The chain is built from TRBV5-6 and TRBJ1-2; D is uncertain. The V gene lost 5 bases and the J gene lost 8 bases, with 13 bases spanning the gap. From germline, CDR1 is SGHDT and CDR2 YYEEEE. The CDR3 totals 12 residues.

The chain uses TRBV6-5 and TRBJ2-5; TRBD1 is a possible D gene (6 bases). V was clipped by 7 bases and J by 5 bases, with 17 bases between them. Germline CDR1 MNHEY, CDR2 SVGAGI. This CDR3 spans 14 amino acids. CDR3: CASKGKGGIETQYF. The CDR3 DNA reads as TGTGCCAGCAAGGGAAAAGGGGGAATTGAGACCCAGTACTTC.

This clone occurred once. This chain links TRBV5-1 with TRBJ1-6, with 7 bases that match TRBD1. V shed 1 base, J shed 7 bases, and the junction held 8 bases outside the gene matches. Germline V gene sequence: CDR1 SGHRS, CDR2 YFSETQ. The CDR3 totals 16 residues. CDR3 region: CASSLLGDSSNSPLHF. The CDR3 nucleotides read TGCGCCAGCAGCTTGTTGGGGGACAGCTCCAATTCACCCCTCCACTTT.

This chain links TRBV18 with TRBJ1-2; D remains ambiguous. Germline V gene data show CDR1 as KGHSH and CDR2 as LQKENI. This CDR3 contains 15 residues. V lost 3 bases, J lost 3 bases, and 14 bases lay in between. CDR3 region: CASSPLAASDYGYTF. CDR3 sequence (DNA): TGTGCCAGCTCACCTTTGGCAGCTAGTGACTATGGCTACACCTTC.

The rearrangement joins TRBV13 to TRBJ2-1, with TRBD2 identical over 11 bases. With 3 bases clipped from V and 6 bases from J, the junction kept 10 bases outside the gene matches. Germline CDR1 PRHDT, CDR2 FYEKMQ (reference sequence). The CDR3 consists of 17 residues. CDR3 DNA: TGTGCCAGCAGCTTTCCGTCTAGCGGGAGGTCATCCAATGAGCAGTTCTTC. Its translation is CASSFPSSGRSSNEQFF.

The chain has TRBV5-4 and TRBJ1-4; the match to TRBD1 covers 7 bases. The J segment lost 3 bases and the V segment lost 2 bases, leaving 1 base of the junction unmatched. The germline gives CDR1 SGHNT, CDR2 YYREEE (reference sequence). This CDR3 region has 14 residues. The CDR3 DNA reads TGTGCCAGCAGCTTTGGGACAGCTAATGAAAAACTGTTTTTT. Protein product: CASSFGTANEKLFF. Looking up the rest from reference TRBV5-4 and TRBJ1-4 gives the full variable domain: ETGVTQSPTHLIKTRGQQVTLRCSSQSGHNTVSWYQQALGQGPQFIFQYYREEENGRGNFPPRFSGLQFPNYSSELNVNALELDDSALYLCASSFGTANEKLFFGSGTQLSVL.

This clone was observed a single time. The chain uses TRBV19 and TRBJ2-2; D is perhaps TRBD2 (5 bases). V lost 3 bases and J 9 bases, leaving 8 bases between the germline ends. The germline CDR1 and CDR2 sequences are LNHDA and SQIVND (reference sequence). This CDR3 is 12 amino acids long. CDR3 nucleotide sequence: TGTGCCAGTAGTATGAGGGCCTGGGAGCTGTTTTTT. Translating gives CASSMRAWELFF.

This chain joins TRBV7-9 and TRBJ2-2; D call uncertain. Germline CDR1 and CDR2: SEHNR and FQNEAQ (reference sequence). V lost 0 bases, J lost 8 bases, and 10 bases lay in between. The CDR3 runs to 14 residues. The CDR3 sequence: CASSLALEVGELFF. The DNA of the CDR3 is TGTGCCAGCAGCTTAGCGCTCGAGGTTGGGGAGCTGTTTTTT.

V and J are TRBV15 and TRBJ1-6, with 7 bases matching TRBD1. CDR1 and CDR2 from the germline V gene are LNHNV and YYDKDF (reference sequence). The CDR3 has 14 residues. J gave up 9 bases and V 5 bases, and 7 bases lay outside the gene matches. The CDR3 protein is CATSSRGTASPLHF. CDR3 coding DNA: TGTGCCACCAGCTCAAGGGGGACAGCTTCACCCCTCCACTTT.

This clone turned up a few times. The chain employs TRBV3-1 (or the pseudogene TRBV3-2) and TRBJ1-3, with TRBD1 identical over 7 bases. The junction had 2 bases not matched to a gene; V was cut back by 4 bases and J by 2 bases. Germline CDR1 and CDR2: LGHDT and YNNKEL (reference sequence). CDR3 size: 14 residues. CDR3 sequence reads: CASSPGQTGNTIYF. Written as DNA, the CDR3 is TGTGCCAGCAGCCCGGGACAGACTGGAAACACCATATATTTT.

The rearrangement links TRBV13 to TRBJ1-2, with 9 positions matching TRBD1. Losses at the gene ends were 9 bases for V and 4 bases for J; bases not matched to a gene: 9. Germline CDR1 reads PRHDT; CDR2 reads FYEKMQ (reference sequence). This CDR3 has 14 amino acids. The CDR3 loop is CASHTGQGPYGYTF. The CDR3 DNA sequence: TGTGCCAGTCATACGGGACAGGGTCCCTATGGCTACACCTTC.

The rearrangement links TRBV7-9 to TRBJ1-1; D is unresolved. Between the trimmed V and J ends, which lost 5 bases and 4 bases, there was a span of 11 bases. The CDR3 contains 13 residues. Germline lookup yields CDR1 SEHNR and CDR2 FQNEAQ (reference sequence). Written as DNA, the CDR3 is TGTGCCAGCAGCCCCCGGGGTTCCACTGAAGCTTTCTTT. It translates to CASSPRGSTEAFF.

The chain is built from TRBV18 and TRBJ1-3; TRBD1 aligns across 12 bases. In germline, CDR1 is KGHSH, CDR2 LQKENI. J lost 2 bases, V lost 7 bases, and 9 bases had no gene match. The CDR3 runs 17 residues. The CDR3 is CASWTGTGGGAGNTIYF. CDR3 bases: TGTGCCAGCTGGACCGGGACAGGGGGCGGCGCTGGAAACACCATATATTTT. Filled out from reference TRBV18 and TRBJ1-3, the complete variable domain reads NAGVMQNPRHLVRRRGQEARLRCSPMKGHSHVYWYRQLPEEGLKFMVYLQKENIIDESGMPKERFSAEFPKEGPSILRIQQVVRGDSAAYFCASWTGTGGGAGNTIYFGEGSWLTVV.

This clone is a singleton in its sample. This rearrangement joins TRBV9 to TRBJ2-5; D perhaps matches TRBD2 (5 bases). The germline V gene encodes CDR1 SGDLS and CDR2 YYNGEE. V was clipped by 4 bases and J by 5 bases, with 18 bases between them. The CDR3 covers 15 residues. CDR3 coding DNA: TGTGCCAGCAGCCCCAACCCGGGCCGCGGGGAGACCCAGTACTTC. Protein sequence: CASSPNPGRGETQYF.

This clone turned up a few times. The sample has other DNA sequences that encode this CDR3 too. The chain employs TRBV20-1 and TRBJ2-7; D ambiguous. The V end was cut by 5 bases, the J end by 3 bases, with 8 bases between. The CDR3 is made up of 11 amino acids. From germline, CDR1 is DFQATT and CDR2 SNEGSKA (reference sequence). This CDR3 is CSARLVYEQYF. The DNA of the CDR3 is TGCAGTGCTCGGCTAGTCTACGAGCAGTACTTC.

V is TRBV7-9 and J is TRBJ1-2, with no clear D. Germline V gene data show CDR1 as SEHNR and CDR2 as FQNEAQ (reference sequence). Between the trimmed V and J ends, which lost 2 bases and 8 bases, there was a span of 12 bases. CDR3 length: 13 residues. The DNA of the CDR3 is TGTGCCAGCAGCTTAACCCCAGGCCTGGGCTACACCTTC. Protein sequence: CASSLTPGLGYTF.